The 32 T cell receptor beta chains presented below share a single source sample, sequenced in a study of cytomegalovirus exposure and HLA in healthy donors. In the PCR, 60 Vbeta and 13 Jbeta primers were used. Assay used: immunoSEQ multiplex PCR; TCRdb lists only in-frame clones, some missing. The sample contains roughly 150,000 clones, approximately 80% of which appear only once. The specimen was PBMCs. These TCRs come from a man aged 35 to 55 in good health and CMV-seropositive.

The chain employs TRBV28 and TRBJ1-2, with D possibly being TRBD1 (6 bases). The V gene's germline CDR1 is MDHEN and CDR2 SYDVKM. The V and J ends lost 6 bases and 6 bases respectively, with 23 bases between them. CDR3 length: 16 amino acids. CDR3 DNA sequence: TGTGCCAGCAGAAACAAGGGGGAACAGGGAAGGAATGGCTACACCTTC. It encodes CASRNKGEQGRNGYTF.

This clone has just one count. CDR3 coding DNA: TGTGCCAGCAGCAAATCTCCTTCAGCGGGCGATGAGCAGTTCTTC. Protein sequence: CASSKSPSAGDEQFF. V gene TRBV11-3 combines with J gene TRBJ2-1; tentatively, D is TRBD2 (6 bases). Germline V gives CDR1 SGHNT, CDR2 YENEEA. The CDR3 length is 15 residues. The germline V and J ends were trimmed by 5 bases and 8 bases, with 19 bases remaining between them.

The CDR3 nucleotides read TGTGCCTGGAGTCTCCAGGGGGGCCGAAATGAAAAACTGTTTTTT. This encodes CAWSLQGGRNEKLFF. The rearrangement joins TRBV30 to TRBJ1-4; TRBD1 aligns across 7 bases. The CDR3 has 15 amino acids. Looked up from germline, CDR1 is GTSNPN and CDR2 is SVGIG (reference sequence). After removal of 2 bases from V and 5 bases from J, the junction contained 8 bases not matched to a gene.

The gene calls are TRBV2 and TRBJ1-2, with D unclear. Per germline, CDR1 SNHLY and CDR2 FYNNEI. V lost 1 base and J 4 bases, leaving 10 bases between the germline ends. The CDR3 is 14 residues long. CDR3 sequence (DNA): TGTGCCAGCAGTGAAGGGCAGGCTACCTATGGCTACACCTTC. Translating gives CASSEGQATYGYTF.

This clone was detected once. Other DNA sequences in this sample translate to the same CDR3. This chain joins TRBV2 and TRBJ1-6; 8 bases align to TRBD1. Germline V gene data show CDR1 as SNHLY and CDR2 as FYNNEI. Unmatched junction bases numbered 12, after V lost 5 bases and J lost 9 bases. This CDR3 contains 16 residues. In DNA form, the CDR3 reads TGTGCCAGCAGTTCCGACTACAGGGGGGACAGTTCACCCCTCCACTTT. Residues: CASSSDYRGDSSPLHF.

V usage is TRBV7-3 and J usage is TRBJ2-2, with TRBD2 identical over 9 bases. The CDR3 is 16 amino acids. V trimming: 2 bases; J trimming: 4 bases; junction bases outside the gene matches: 5. Germline CDR1 SGHTA, CDR2 FQGTGA. The CDR3 bases are TGTGCCAGCAGCTTAGATAGCGGGAGTTTCACCGGGGAGCTGTTTTTT. Residues: CASSLDSGSFTGELFF. The full variable domain, in which reference TRBV7-3 and TRBJ2-2 provide the parts outside the CDR3, is GAGVSQTPSNKVTEKGKYVELRCDPISGHTALYWYRQSLGQGPEFLIYFQGTGAADDSGLPNDRFFAVRPEGSVSTLKIQRTERGDSAVYLCASSLDSGSFTGELFFGEGSRLTVL.

The genes are TRBV5-1 and TRBJ1-1; possibly TRBD1 for D (5 bases). The V and J ends lost 4 bases and 5 bases respectively, with 15 bases between them. The CDR3 totals 14 residues. The germline gives CDR1 SGHRS, CDR2 YFSETQ. In DNA, the CDR3 is TGCGCCAGCAGCCCATGGGGGGAGAGGACTGAAGCTTTCTTT. Translated, it gives CASSPWGERTEAFF.

The chain uses TRBV4-1 and TRBJ2-4; TRBD1 matches 9 bases. Germline-derived CDR1 and CDR2 are MGHRA and YSYEKL. The CDR3 contains 16 residues. V trimming: 2 bases; J trimming: 7 bases; junction bases outside the gene matches: 9. This CDR3 reads CASSQSSPGQGNIQYF. The CDR3 DNA follows: TGCGCCAGCAGCCAATCCTCCCCGGGACAGGGTAACATTCAGTACTTC.

There are a few counts of this clone. J is TRBJ1-1 and V is TRBV28; D gene unclear. CDR1 and CDR2 from the germline V gene are MDHEN and SYDVKM. Trimming removed 2 bases from V and 8 bases from J, with 9 bases in between. This CDR3 has 12 amino acids. The CDR3 nucleotides are TGTGCCAGCAGTTTAGGGCCAGGCGAAGCTTTCTTT. Amino acids: CASSLGPGEAFF.

The chain joins TRBV28 to TRBJ2-7; weak D call: TRBD2 (6 bases). Trimming cost V 8 bases and J 4 bases, with 18 bases left between them. This CDR3 spans 14 amino acids. Per the germline V gene, CDR1 is MDHEN and CDR2 is SYDVKM. CDR3 nucleotides: TGTGCCAGCCGCAGCCCGACTAGTAGGTACGAGCAGTACTTC. The encoded protein is CASRSPTSRYEQYF. The variable domain in full, completed from reference TRBV28 and TRBJ2-7, reads DVKVTQSSRYLVKRTGEKVFLECVQDMDHENMFWYRQDPGLGLRLIYFSYDVKMKEKGDIPEGYSVSREKKERFSLILESASTNQTSMYLCASRSPTSRYEQYFGPGTRLTVT.

The V and J genes are TRBV19 and TRBJ2-1, with D tentatively TRBD2 (6 bases). Germline CDR1 and CDR2: LNHDA and SQIVND (reference sequence). There are 12 residues in the CDR3. V gave up 3 bases and J gave up 8 bases, with 8 bases separating them. The CDR3, as DNA: TGTGCCAGTAGTATGAGGAGGGATGAGCAGTTCTTC. Its translation is CASSMRRDEQFF.

J is TRBJ2-1 and V is TRBV5-6; TRBD2 aligns across 9 bases. The ends lost 2 bases at V and 4 bases at J; junction bases unmatched: 4. Germline values: CDR1 SGHDT, CDR2 YYEEEE. This CDR3 is 15 amino acids long. The CDR3 DNA is TGTGCCAGCAGCTTACCGACTAGCGGATACAATGAGCAGTTCTTC. Amino acids: CASSLPTSGYNEQFF. Variable domain in full (rest from reference TRBV5-6 and TRBJ2-1): DAGVTQSPTHLIKTRGQQVTLRCSPKSGHDTVSWYQQALGQGPQFIFQYYEEEERQRGNFPDRFSGHQFPNYSSELNVNALLLGDSALYLCASSLPTSGYNEQFFGPGTRLTVL.

The V gene is TRBV19, the J gene TRBJ1-1; TRBD1 is a possible D gene (6 bases). The CDR3 consists of 14 residues. Deletions cut 5 bases from V and 6 bases from J, with 16 bases between. Germline lookup yields CDR1 LNHDA and CDR2 SQIVND (reference sequence). CDR3 nucleotide sequence: TGTGCCAGTAGTCCGACAGGCACCCGATCTGAAGCTTTCTTT. Translating gives CASSPTGTRSEAFF.

DNA of the CDR3: TGCGCCAGGGTCCTAGGGACAGTTGAAGCTTTCTTT. This codes for CARVLGTVEAFF. This chain uses TRBV23-1 with TRBJ1-1; 7 bases match TRBD1. TRBV23-1 is an open reading frame, and its role is uncertain. The CDR3 totals 12 residues. J was trimmed by 7 bases and V by 9 bases; bases with no gene match: 8.

This rearrangement joins TRBV4-1 to TRBJ2-1; tentatively, D is TRBD2 (5 bases). Germline CDR1 and CDR2: MGHRA and YSYEKL. The CDR3 covers 17 residues. Trimming left V 1 base short and J 1 base short, with 14 bases between. Written as DNA, the CDR3 is TGCGCCAGCAGCCAAGGCCCCACTAGGTCATCCTACAATGAGCAGTTCTTC. This codes for CASSQGPTRSSYNEQFF.

This chain connects TRBV11-1 to TRBJ2-5; D is unclear. Trimming removed 0 bases at V and 3 bases at J, with 14 bases between. The CDR3 is made up of 16 amino acids. CDR1 and CDR2 (germline): SGHAT, FQDESV (reference sequence). In nucleotides, the CDR3 is TGTGCCAGCAGCTTAGCTCCCGGTGCAGGTGAAGAGACCCAGTACTTC. As protein: CASSLAPGAGEETQYF.

Regarding this clone: The junction and the germline gene differ at one end; a read error may be behind it. The rearrangement joins TRBV4-2 to TRBJ2-1, with TRBD2 matching over 10 bases. This CDR3 has 16 residues. From germline, CDR1 is LGHNA and CDR2 YNFKEQ. The CDR3 DNA sequence: TGTGCCAGCGGCCAAGTAGCGGGAGGCCCTACCGGGGAGCAGTTCTTC. Protein product: CASGQVAGGPTGEQFF.

The chain combines TRBV28 with TRBJ1-4; 8 bases match TRBD1. V lost 4 bases and J lost 4; bases outside the gene matches: 5. The CDR3 has 15 residues. Germline CDR1 is MDHEN and CDR2 is SYDVKM. CDR3 DNA sequence: TGTGCCAGCAGTTCCGGGGGACAGGTTAATGAAAAACTGTTTTTT. This translates into CASSSGGQVNEKLFF.

The chain couples TRBV28 to TRBJ1-3; 7 bases align to TRBD1. V shed 8 bases and J 9 bases; nucleotides not matched to a gene: 13. The CDR3 runs to 14 residues. Germline V lookup: CDR1 MDHEN, CDR2 SYDVKM. This chain's CDR3 is CASRDSSTGGTIYF. CDR3 coding DNA: TGTGCCAGCCGGGACAGCTCTACTGGAGGCACCATATATTTT. The full variable domain, with the rest looked up from reference TRBV28 and TRBJ1-3, is DVKVTQSSRYLVKRTGEKVFLECVQDMDHENMFWYRQDPGLGLRLIYFSYDVKMKEKGDIPEGYSVSREKKERFSLILESASTNQTSMYLCASRDSSTGGTIYFGEGSWLTVV.

The chain combines TRBV10-3 with TRBJ2-1; 11 nucleotides match TRBD2. The germline V gene encodes CDR1 ENHRY and CDR2 SYGVKD. CDR3 length: 15 residues. The V segment lost 6 bases and the J segment 4 bases; nucleotides outside the gene matches: 5. The CDR3 DNA is TGTGCCATCAGACAACTAGCGGGAGTGTACAATGAGCAGTTCTTC. This gives the protein CAIRQLAGVYNEQFF.

The genes are TRBV14 and TRBJ2-5, with 8 bases that match TRBD2. Germline CDR1 is SGHDN and CDR2 is FVKESK. The CDR3 covers 16 residues. V gave up 1 base and J gave up 4 bases; unmatched junction bases: 8. The CDR3 protein is CASSQGVAGRGETQYF. CDR3 nucleotide sequence: TGTGCCAGCAGCCAAGGGGTAGCGGGGAGGGGAGAGACCCAGTACTTC.

The genes are TRBV28 and TRBJ1-6; possible D gene TRBD1, 6 bases. The CDR3 runs to 16 residues. V was trimmed by 4 bases and J by 1 base, leaving 11 bases between them. CDR1 MDHEN and CDR2 SYDVKM come from the germline V gene. CDR3 loop: CASSYPQGSYNSPLHF. Here the CDR3 DNA reads TGTGCCAGCAGTTACCCCCAGGGGTCCTATAATTCACCCCTCCACTTT.

CDR3 sequence: CATSRDPTSAGSGGTQYF. Written as DNA, the CDR3 is TGTGCCACCAGCAGAGACCCGACTAGCGCAGGGTCGGGTGGGACCCAGTACTTC. The rearrangement uses TRBV15 and TRBJ2-5; TRBD2 agrees at 8 bases. Trimming took 0 bases from V and 7 from J; bases not matched to a gene: 16. The CDR3 has 18 residues. Germline lookup yields CDR1 LNHNV and CDR2 YYDKDF (reference sequence).

The chain recombines TRBV29-1 with TRBJ2-7; maybe TRBD2 (6 bases). Germline lookup yields CDR1 SQVTM and CDR2 ANQGSEA. Trimming removed 1 base at V and 6 bases at J, with 10 bases between. The CDR3 spans 12 residues. CDR3 nucleotide sequence: TGCAGCGTTGAAGTGACTAGGGGCGAGCAGTACTTC. Protein sequence: CSVEVTRGEQYF.

About this clone itself: Other DNA sequences in the same sample also yield this CDR3. J is TRBJ2-7 and V is TRBV5-1; 9 nucleotides match TRBD2. The CDR3 has 13 amino acids. J was trimmed by 6 bases and V by 0 bases; bases with no gene match: 1. Looked up from germline, CDR1 is SGHRS and CDR2 is YFSETQ. The CDR3 is CASSLETSGEQYF. CDR3 DNA sequence: TGCGCCAGCAGCTTGGAGACTAGCGGCGAGCAGTACTTC.

The chain combines TRBV27 with TRBJ2-3; 9 bases are a match to TRBD2. CDR1 is MNHEY, CDR2 SMNVEV, per germline (reference sequence). The junction had 16 bases not matched to a gene; V was cut back by 10 bases and J by 2 bases. The CDR3 sequence is 17 residues long. CDR3 region: CATRRLAGLSPTDTQYF. In DNA form, the CDR3 reads TGTGCCACCCGGCGGCTAGCGGGACTCTCGCCCACAGATACGCAGTATTTT.

The chain employs TRBV25-1 and TRBJ2-3; 9 bases match TRBD2. The CDR3 is made up of 17 amino acids. V lost 3 bases to trimming and J lost 0 bases; unmatched junction nucleotides: 7. CDR1 and CDR2 from the germline V gene are MGHDK and SYGVNS. The CDR3 region is CASSDLTSGFSTDTQYF. The CDR3 DNA reads as TGTGCCAGCAGTGACCTTACTAGCGGGTTCAGCACAGATACGCAGTATTTT.

This sequence joins TRBV29-1 and TRBJ1-1, with TRBD1 identical over 10 bases. The CDR3 length is 13 residues. The junction had 3 bases not matched to a gene; V was cut back by 7 bases and J by 1 base. Germline CDR1 SQVTM, CDR2 ANQGSEA. DNA of the CDR3: TGCAGCGCCGGGACAGGGGAGAACACTGAAGCTTTCTTT. Amino acid sequence: CSAGTGENTEAFF.

Here the CDR3 DNA reads TGTGCCAGCAGTTTATCGCGACCTCGGGGGGGGAGCTCCTACAATGAGCAGTTCTTC. It translates to CASSLSRPRGGSSYNEQFF. The rearrangement uses TRBV27 and TRBJ2-1, with 8 bases lining up with TRBD2. The CDR3 runs to 19 residues. Per the germline V gene, CDR1 is MNHEY and CDR2 is SMNVEV (reference sequence). Trimming cost V 0 bases and J 0 bases; bases outside gene matches: 10.

The J gene is TRBJ2-5, the V gene TRBV11-1; D is unresolved. Trimming stripped 3 bases from V and 2 bases from J, with 7 bases between. Per germline, CDR1 SGHAT and CDR2 FQDESV (reference sequence). This CDR3 comprises 13 residues. The CDR3 reads CASSFLLQETQYF. CDR3 DNA: TGTGCCAGCAGCTTTTTACTACAAGAGACCCAGTACTTC.

A single count supports this clone. The CDR3 loop reads CASSSQGDIQYF. CDR3 coding DNA: TGTGCCAGCAGCTCACAGGGGGACATTCAGTACTTC. The genes are TRBV2 and TRBJ2-4; 8 bases map to TRBD1. This CDR3 spans 12 amino acids. The ends lost 6 bases at V and 8 bases at J; junction bases unmatched: 3. Germline CDR1 and CDR2: SNHLY and FYNNEI.

The chain uses TRBV20-1 and TRBJ2-5; TRBD1 agrees at 7 bases. CDR3 length: 11 residues. CDR1 and CDR2 (germline): DFQATT, SNEGSKA (reference sequence). V shed 6 bases and J 5 bases; nucleotides not matched to a gene: 3. The CDR3 DNA sequence: TGCAGTGCCCTGACAGGGGAGACCCAGTACTTC. Amino acids: CSALTGETQYF.